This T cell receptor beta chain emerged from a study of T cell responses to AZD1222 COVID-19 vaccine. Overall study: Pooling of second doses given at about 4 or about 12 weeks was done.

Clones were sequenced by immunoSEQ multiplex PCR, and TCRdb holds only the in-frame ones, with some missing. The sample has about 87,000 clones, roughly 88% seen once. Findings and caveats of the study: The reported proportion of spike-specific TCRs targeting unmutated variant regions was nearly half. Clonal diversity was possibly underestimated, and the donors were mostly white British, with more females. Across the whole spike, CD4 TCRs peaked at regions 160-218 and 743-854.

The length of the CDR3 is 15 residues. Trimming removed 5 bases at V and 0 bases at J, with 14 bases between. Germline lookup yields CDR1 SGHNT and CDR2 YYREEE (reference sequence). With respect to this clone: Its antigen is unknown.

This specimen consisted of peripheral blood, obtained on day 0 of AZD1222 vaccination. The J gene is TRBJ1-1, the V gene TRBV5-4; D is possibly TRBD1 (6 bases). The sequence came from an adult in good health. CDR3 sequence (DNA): TGTGCCAGCAGTAACAGGGAGGCCATGAACACTGAAGCTTTCTTT. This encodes CASSNREAMNTEAFF.